The rows below give T cell receptor beta chains drawn from one sample of a study. TCRdb reprocessed the RT-PCR reads via MiXCR and lists one record per CDR3 protein. The data show hundreds of thousands of distinct CDR3 sequences, 14% seen once. Input material: memory CD4+ T cells from blood. These receptors all come from a female donor in good health, serving as a healthy control. CDR3s include the opening cysteine and the closing phenylalanine or tryptophan. The order of the fields is D gene, J gene, clone size, V gene, CDR3 protein, CDR3 DNA. The D gene is left open where the match is weak. Clone sizes are given selectively: once, few, many, or a class where the clone is expanded.

TRBD2,TRBJ2-5,NA,TRBV20-1,CSARSSSGGTIQETQYF,TGCAGTGCTAGATCGTCTAGCGGGGGGACGATACAAGAGACCCAGTACTTC
NA,TRBJ2-1,many,TRBV27,CASSLDGTGVSYNEQFF,TGTGCCAGCAGTTTAGATGGGACGGGCGTCTCCTACAATGAGCAGTTCTTC
NA,TRBJ2-3,few,TRBV9,CASSVGITTDTQYF,TGTGCCAGCAGCGTCGGCATAACTACAGATACGCAGTATTTT
NA,TRBJ2-3,NA,TRBV7-2,CASSLFVRSSTDTQYF,TGTGCCAGCAGCTTATTCGTAAGATCTAGCACAGATACGCAGTATTTT
NA,TRBJ1-2,many,TRBV7-2,CASSPTGGYTF,TGTGCCAGCAGCCCAACGGGGGGCTACACCTTC
TRBD1,TRBJ1-2,many,TRBV7-2,CASSPGQGRDYTF,TGTGCCAGCAGCCCTGGACAGGGACGGGACTACACCTTC
TRBD1,TRBJ1-4,few,TRBV7-9,CASSLPYGTAEKLFF,TGTGCCAGCAGCTTGCCGTACGGGACAGCAGAAAAACTGTTTTTT
NA,TRBJ1-2,NA,TRBV28,CASSLGRTLYGYTF,TGTGCCAGCAGCCTGGGACGGACTTTATATGGCTACACCTTC
TRBD1,TRBJ1-1,many,TRBV29-1,CSAAGGTNTEAFF,TGCAGCGCTGCAGGGGGGACGAACACTGAAGCTTTCTTT
NA,TRBJ2-3,NA,TRBV7-9,CASSFAGARGDTQYF,TGTGCCAGCAGCTTTGCGGGGGCCAGAGGAGATACGCAGTATTTT
NA,TRBJ2-2,NA,TRBV28,CASRLRRGDTGELFF,TGTGCCAGCAGGCTTCGTAGGGGGGACACCGGGGAGCTGTTTTTT
TRBD1,TRBJ1-2,NA,TRBV25-1,CASSERATGVRGYTF,TGTGCCAGCAGTGAAAGGGCCACAGGGGTTCGTGGCTACACCTTC
NA,TRBJ2-3,NA,TRBV5-1,CASSLGGQRTDTQYF,TGCGCCAGCAGCTTAGGTGGACAACGCACAGATACGCAGTATTTT
TRBD1,TRBJ1-2,many,TRBV28,CASEVPSGQGHGYTF,TGTGCCAGCGAGGTACCGTCGGGACAGGGTCATGGCTACACCTTC
NA,TRBJ1-6,NA,TRBV7-2,CASSLKGADSPLHF,TGTGCCAGCAGCTTAAAGGGTGCGGATTCACCCCTCCACTTT
TRBD1,TRBJ1-6,few,TRBV4-1,CASSGTTGNSYNSPLHF,TGCGCCAGCAGTGGCACGACAGGGAACTCCTATAATTCACCCCTCCACTTT
NA,TRBJ1-2,NA,TRBV5-4,CASSPRESVLYGYTF,TGTGCCAGCAGCCCCCGAGAGAGCGTCCTCTATGGCTACACCTTC
NA,TRBJ2-7,many,TRBV9,CASSPASRPYEQYF,TGTGCCAGCAGCCCCGCTAGCCGGCCCTACGAGCAGTACTTC
NA,TRBJ2-1,few,TRBV11-2,CASSLDSSLARSNEQFF,TGTGCCAGCAGCTTAGATAGTAGCCTTGCCAGATCCAATGAGCAGTTCTTC
NA,TRBJ2-5,NA,TRBV2,CASSEFVLQETQYF,TGTGCCAGCAGTGAATTCGTACTCCAAGAGACCCAGTACTTC
NA,TRBJ2-7,NA,TRBV20-1,CSARQGTYEQHF,TGCAGTGCTAGACAGGGCACCTACGAGCAGCACTTC
NA,TRBJ2-5,few,TRBV5-1,CASSFRSAGPRETQYF,TGCGCCAGCAGCTTTAGGAGTGCGGGACCAAGAGAGACCCAGTACTTC
TRBD1,TRBJ1-3,few,TRBV27,CASSFYKGANTIYF,TGTGCCAGCAGCTTCTATAAGGGGGCAAACACCATATATTTT
TRBD1,TRBJ1-4,NA,TRBV7-2,CASSRDRGRSGKLFF,TGTGCCAGCAGCCGCGACAGGGGTCGGAGCGGAAAACTGTTTTTT
NA,TRBJ2-3,many,TRBV5-1,CASSLVNPKDTQYF,TGCGCCAGCAGCTTGGTTAACCCTAAGGACACGCAGTATTTT
NA,TRBJ1-1,few,TRBV10-3,CAISISTGNTEAFF,TGTGCCATCAGTATCTCGACCGGGAACACTGAAGCTTTCTTT
TRBD1,TRBJ1-5,few,TRBV12-3/TRBV12-4,CASFPGTATLNQPQHF,TGTGCCAGCTTTCCCGGGACAGCCACATTAAATCAGCCCCAGCATTTT
NA,TRBJ1-3,many,TRBV11-2,CASSLVGGSGNTIYF,TGTGCCAGCAGCTTAGTAGGGGGCTCTGGAAACACCATATATTTT
NA,TRBJ2-7,many,TRBV20-1,CSGEVEGNYKQYF,TGCAGTGGGGAGGTGGAGGGAAACTATAAGCAGTACTTC
NA,TRBJ2-7,NA,TRBV6-5,CASRGFGQPSYEQYF,TGTGCCAGCAGAGGCTTCGGACAGCCTTCCTACGAGCAGTACTTC
NA,TRBJ2-3,NA,TRBV6-2/TRBV6-3,CASSDYTQYF,TGTGCCAGCAGCGATTATACGCAGTATTTT
TRBD1,TRBJ2-3,NA,TRBV20-1,CSARGTVSSTDTQYF,TGCAGTGCTAGGGGGACAGTCTCTAGCACAGATACGCAGTATTTT
TRBD1,TRBJ2-7,many,TRBV5-5,CASKTGGYYEQYF,TGTGCCAGCAAGACAGGGGGTTACTACGAGCAGTACTTC
NA,TRBJ1-1,few,TRBV3-1,CASSQGASRAEAFF,TGTGCCAGCAGTCAAGGGGCCTCAAGGGCTGAAGCTTTCTTT
TRBD1,TRBJ1-5,many,TRBV12-3/TRBV12-4,CASSVGQGVNQPQHF,TGTGCCAGCAGCGTGGGACAGGGGGTCAATCAGCCCCAGCATTTT
NA,TRBJ2-2,NA,TRBV20-1,CSAVDWGSGELFF,TGCAGTGCTGTCGACTGGGGATCCGGGGAGCTGTTTTTT
TRBD2,TRBJ2-5,few,TRBV7-2,CASSSGLKRGHQETQYF,TGTGCCAGCAGCTCCGGCCTGAAGCGGGGGCACCAAGAGACCCAGTACTTC